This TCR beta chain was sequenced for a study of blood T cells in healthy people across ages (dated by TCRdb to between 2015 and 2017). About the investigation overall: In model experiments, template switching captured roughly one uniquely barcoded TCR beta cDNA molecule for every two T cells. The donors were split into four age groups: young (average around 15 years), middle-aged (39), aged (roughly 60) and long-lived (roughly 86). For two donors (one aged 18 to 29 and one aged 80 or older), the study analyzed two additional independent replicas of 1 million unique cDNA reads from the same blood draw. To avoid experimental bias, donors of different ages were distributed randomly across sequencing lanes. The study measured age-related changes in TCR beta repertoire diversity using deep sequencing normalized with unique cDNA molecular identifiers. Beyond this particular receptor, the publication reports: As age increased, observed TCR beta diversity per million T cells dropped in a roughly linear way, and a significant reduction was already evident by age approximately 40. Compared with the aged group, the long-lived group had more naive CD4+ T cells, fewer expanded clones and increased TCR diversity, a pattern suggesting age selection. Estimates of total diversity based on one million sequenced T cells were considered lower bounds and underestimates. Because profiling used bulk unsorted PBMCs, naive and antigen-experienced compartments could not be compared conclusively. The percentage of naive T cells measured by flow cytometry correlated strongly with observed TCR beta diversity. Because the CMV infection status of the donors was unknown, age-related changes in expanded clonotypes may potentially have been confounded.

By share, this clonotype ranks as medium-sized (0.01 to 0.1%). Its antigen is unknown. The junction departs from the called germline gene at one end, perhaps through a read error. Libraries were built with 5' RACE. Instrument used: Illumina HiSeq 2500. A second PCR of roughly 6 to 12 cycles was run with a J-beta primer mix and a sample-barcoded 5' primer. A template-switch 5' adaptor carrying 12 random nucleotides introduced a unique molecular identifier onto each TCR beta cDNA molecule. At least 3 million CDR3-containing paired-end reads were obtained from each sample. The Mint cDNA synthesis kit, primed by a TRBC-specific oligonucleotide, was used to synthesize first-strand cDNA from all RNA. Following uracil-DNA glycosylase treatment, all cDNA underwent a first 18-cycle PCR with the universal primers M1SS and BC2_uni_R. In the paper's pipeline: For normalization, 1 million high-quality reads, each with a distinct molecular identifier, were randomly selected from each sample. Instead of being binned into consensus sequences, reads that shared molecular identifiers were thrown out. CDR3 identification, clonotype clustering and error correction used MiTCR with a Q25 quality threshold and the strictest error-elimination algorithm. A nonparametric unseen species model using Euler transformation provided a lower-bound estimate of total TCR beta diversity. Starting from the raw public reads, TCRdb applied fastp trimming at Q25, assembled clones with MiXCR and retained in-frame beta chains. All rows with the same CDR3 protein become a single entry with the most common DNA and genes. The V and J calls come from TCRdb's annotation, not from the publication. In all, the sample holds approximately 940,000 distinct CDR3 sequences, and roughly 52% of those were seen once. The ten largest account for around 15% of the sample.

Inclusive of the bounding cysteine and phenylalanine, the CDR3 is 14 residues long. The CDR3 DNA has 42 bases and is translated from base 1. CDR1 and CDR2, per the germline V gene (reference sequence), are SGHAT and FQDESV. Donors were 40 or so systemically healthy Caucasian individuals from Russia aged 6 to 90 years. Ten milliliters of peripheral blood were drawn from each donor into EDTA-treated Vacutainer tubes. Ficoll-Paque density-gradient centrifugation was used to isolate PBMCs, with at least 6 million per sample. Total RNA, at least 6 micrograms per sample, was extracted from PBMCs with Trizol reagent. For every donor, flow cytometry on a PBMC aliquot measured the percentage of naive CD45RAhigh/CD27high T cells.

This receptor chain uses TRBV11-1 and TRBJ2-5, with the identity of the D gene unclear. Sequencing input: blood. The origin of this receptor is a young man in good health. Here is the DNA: TGTGCCAGCACCGGTGGCTCAAACCACGAGACCCAGTACTTC. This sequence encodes CASTGGSNHETQYF. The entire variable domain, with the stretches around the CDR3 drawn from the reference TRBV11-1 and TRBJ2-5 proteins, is EAEVAQSPRYKITEKSQAVAFWCDPISGHATLYWYRQILGQGPELLVQFQDESVVDDSQLPKDRFSAERLKGVDSTLKIQPAELGDSAMYLCASTGGSNHETQYFGPGTRLLVL.